The 28 T cell receptor beta chains below were found in one sample sequenced in a study of T cell responses to AZD1222 COVID-19 vaccine. Data came from immunoSEQ multiplex PCR; TCRdb stores just in-frame clones and leaves some out. The repertoire includes 90,000 to 150,000 clones, roughly nine tenths of them detected once, and roughly 2.3% sits in the top ten. This specimen consisted of peripheral blood, obtained on day 0 of AZD1222 vaccination. Receptors were obtained from an adult in good health.

The chain carries TRBV29-1 and TRBJ1-2; no definite D call. V was cut by 7 bases and J by 8 bases, with 17 bases left in between. CDR3 length: 12 amino acids. CDR1 and CDR2 (germline): SQVTM, ANQGSEA. The CDR3, as DNA: TGCAGCGCCGCGGGGTTGAGGGAAGGCTACACCTTC. Translating gives CSAAGLREGYTF.

A single count supports this clone. The chain recombines TRBV4-1 with TRBJ2-3, with 8 bases aligning to TRBD2. The CDR3 extends over 16 amino acids. CDR1 is MGHRA and CDR2 is YSYEKL in the germline V gene. With 1 base clipped from V and 2 bases from J, the junction kept 5 bases outside the gene matches. CDR3 amino acids: CASSQVAGTSTDTQYF. In DNA, the CDR3 is TGCGCCAGCAGCCAAGTAGCGGGAACATCCACAGATACGCAGTATTTT.

V and J are TRBV4-1 and TRBJ1-1; the D gene is possibly TRBD1 (5 bases). Between the trimmed V and J ends, which lost 1 base and 5 bases, there was a span of 14 bases. This CDR3 has 15 residues. Germline V gene data show CDR1 as MGHRA and CDR2 as YSYEKL. DNA for the CDR3: TGCGCCAGCAGCCAAGGTCAAGAGAGGGGAACTGAAGCTTTCTTT. It yields the protein CASSQGQERGTEAFF.

The V and J genes are TRBV15 and TRBJ1-1; TRBD1 agrees at 7 bases. Losses at the gene ends were 3 bases for V and 4 bases for J; bases not matched to a gene: 8. The CDR3 spans 15 residues. CDR1 is LNHNV and CDR2 is YYDKDF in the germline V gene (reference sequence). CDR3 coding DNA: TGTGCCACCAGCAGCCACTGGACAGGACCCACTGAAGCTTTCTTT. It translates to CATSSHWTGPTEAFF.

The V call is TRBV10-1, the J call TRBJ2-2; D perhaps matches TRBD2 (5 bases). V shed 2 bases and J shed 0 bases, with 7 bases lying between them. Germline V lookup: CDR1 WNHNN, CDR2 SYGVQD (reference sequence). This CDR3 has 15 residues. The CDR3 spells CASSERAANTGELFF. DNA of the CDR3: TGCGCCAGCAGTGAGCGAGCGGCGAACACCGGGGAGCTGTTTTTT.

The chain links TRBV19 to TRBJ2-1; 8 bases agree with TRBD2. Germline CDR1 and CDR2: LNHDA and SQIVND (reference sequence). The CDR3 length is 16 residues. J was trimmed by 0 bases and V by 4 bases; bases with no gene match: 5. For the CDR3, the DNA is TGTGCCAGTAGTAGTCCCCGGGAGGGCTCCTACAATGAGCAGTTCTTC. Its translation: CASSSPREGSYNEQFF.

This clone was picked up a small number of times. A junction end diverges from the germline sequence, so it may reflect a read error. This chain joins TRBV7-7 and TRBJ2-7; D is perhaps TRBD1 (5 bases). Germline CDR1 is SSHAT and CDR2 is FNYEAQ (reference sequence). The CDR3 is made up of 13 amino acids. CDR3 in amino acids: CASSLGADYEQYF. The CDR3 DNA follows: TGTGCTAGCAGCTTAGGGGCCGACTACGAGCAGTACTTC.

The count of this clone is one. The rearrangement uses TRBV28 and TRBJ2-7; either TRBD1 or TRBD2 may fit D (5 bases each). Germline lookup yields CDR1 MDHEN and CDR2 SYDVKM. V dropped 9 bases and J dropped 2 bases, with 14 bases sitting between them. The CDR3 sequence is 13 residues long. CDR3 residues: CASGTGPAYEQYF. The CDR3 DNA reads TGTGCCAGTGGGACGGGCCCGGCCTACGAGCAGTACTTC.

This clone occurred once. The gene calls are TRBV10-3 and TRBJ1-2, with TRBD1 matching 8 bases. CDR1 is ENHRY and CDR2 is SYGVKD in the germline V gene. This CDR3 region has 13 residues. With V trimmed by 11 bases and J by 5 bases, 10 bases remained unmatched. CDR3 sequence (DNA): TGTGCCTCCCGGACAGGGCAAATTTATGGCTACACCTTC. Its translation is CASRTGQIYGYTF.

The chain joins TRBV10-3 to TRBJ2-1; 7 nucleotides agree with TRBD2. The junction had 8 bases not matched to a gene; V was cut back by 3 bases and J by 6 bases. CDR3 length equals 15 residues. The germline V gene has CDR1 ENHRY and CDR2 SYGVKD. CDR3 residues: CAISEVAGRGNEQFF. Here the CDR3 DNA reads TGTGCCATCAGTGAAGTCGCGGGGAGGGGCAATGAGCAGTTCTTC.

Here the CDR3 DNA reads TGCGCCAGCAGCTTTACCACAGGGGAGGCTGAAGCTTTCTTT. Amino acids: CASSFTTGEAEAFF. The rearrangement links TRBV5-1 to TRBJ1-1; 7 bases match TRBD1. CDR3 length equals 14 residues. Germline assignment: CDR1 SGHRS and CDR2 YFSETQ. V lost 2 bases and J lost 6; bases outside the gene matches: 7.

The chain joins TRBV27 to TRBJ2-7; D is perhaps TRBD1 or TRBD2 (5 bases each). Germline V gene data show CDR1 as MNHEY and CDR2 as SMNVEV (reference sequence). The V end lost 5 bases, the J end lost 13 bases, and 21 bases lay between the germline ends. The CDR3 is 13 amino acids. CDR3 bases: TGTGCCAGCAGTAGAACCACTCCAGGGACCTCTTACTTC. Amino acids: CASSRTTPGTSYF.

The chain couples TRBV6-5 to TRBJ2-7; 8 bases match TRBD2. V was pared by 6 bases and J by 0 bases, with 4 bases of the junction left unmatched. The CDR3 sequence is 14 residues long. Per germline, CDR1 MNHEY and CDR2 SVGAGI. The DNA for the CDR3 is TGTGCCAGCAGCGGACTAGCAAGCTCCTACGAGCAGTACTTC. It yields the protein CASSGLASSYEQYF.

The chain combines TRBV5-6 with TRBJ1-4; the D is unclear. CDR1 SGHDT and CDR2 YYEEEE come from the germline V gene. V was clipped by 0 bases and J by 8 bases, with 11 bases between them. The CDR3 runs 14 residues. For the CDR3, the DNA is TGTGCCAGCAGCTTGGTCGGATTTGGGGAAAAACTGTTTTTT. Its protein is CASSLVGFGEKLFF.

The rearrangement uses TRBV27 and TRBJ2-5; 7 nucleotides match TRBD2. The CDR3 extends over 15 amino acids. V shed 7 bases and J 6 bases; nucleotides not matched to a gene: 14. Per germline, CDR1 MNHEY and CDR2 SMNVEV (reference sequence). CDR3 residues: CASIDLVGGRQTQYF. The CDR3 DNA reads as TGTGCCAGCATAGATCTCGTGGGCGGGAGACAGACCCAGTACTTC.

The CDR3 DNA is TGTGCCAGCAAACCCGGGACACAGAACACTGAAGCTTTCTTT. Encoded protein: CASKPGTQNTEAFF. This rearrangement joins TRBV27 to TRBJ1-1; a possible D gene is TRBD1 (6 bases). Per the germline V gene, CDR1 is MNHEY and CDR2 is SMNVEV (reference sequence). Trimming took off 7 bases at V and 1 base at J, with 13 bases between the two ends. The CDR3 consists of 14 residues.

V and J are TRBV6-6 and TRBJ1-5; D perhaps matches TRBD1 (6 bases). The CDR3 is made up of 15 amino acids. In germline, CDR1 is MNHNY, CDR2 SVGAGI (reference sequence). Trimming left V 2 bases short and J 4 bases short, with 12 bases between. CDR3 sequence reads: CASSYEGGPNQPQHF. The CDR3 DNA reads as TGTGCCAGCAGTTACGAGGGGGGCCCAAATCAGCCCCAGCATTTT.

The chain recombines TRBV3-1 (or the pseudogene TRBV3-2) with TRBJ1-1, with D tentatively TRBD1 (6 bases). Deletions cut 1 base from V and 10 bases from J, with 16 bases between. From germline, CDR1 is LGHDT and CDR2 YNNKEL (reference sequence). This CDR3 spans 14 amino acids. The CDR3 reads CASSQGSTGSGAFF. As DNA, the CDR3 is TGTGCCAGCAGCCAAGGGTCCACAGGGAGTGGAGCTTTCTTT.

V and J are TRBV5-6 and TRBJ2-3; perhaps TRBD1 as D (6 bases). Germline loops: CDR1 SGHDT, CDR2 YYEEEE. This CDR3 region has 13 residues. Trimming took 4 bases from V and 5 from J, leaving 11 bases between them. The CDR3 sequence: CASSTPRGDTQYF. CDR3 nucleotides: TGTGCCAGCAGCACCCCCAGGGGAGATACGCAGTATTTT.

V usage is TRBV20-1 and J usage is TRBJ2-5, with TRBD2 identical over 8 bases. Germline CDR1 DFQATT, CDR2 SNEGSKA (reference sequence). The CDR3 spans 13 residues. With V trimmed by 3 bases and J by 3 bases, 3 bases remained unmatched. CDR3 sequence (DNA): TGCAGTGCTAGTCCCGGGGGGGAAGAGACCCAGTACTTC. Translating gives CSASPGGEETQYF.

The chain combines TRBV18 with TRBJ2-1; D ambiguous. Deletions cut 2 bases from V and 3 bases from J, with 11 bases between. CDR3 length: 15 amino acids. Per germline, CDR1 KGHSH and CDR2 LQKENI. The CDR3 DNA follows: TGTGCCAGCTCACCAGTCCAGGTGGGCTACAATGAGCAGTTCTTC. It encodes CASSPVQVGYNEQFF.

CDR3 in DNA: TGTGCCAGCTCACCAGAGAACACTGAAGCTTTCTTT. Its protein is CASSPENTEAFF. V is TRBV18 and J is TRBJ1-1; D is ambiguous. V shed 2 bases and J shed 1 base, with 2 bases lying between them. Germline assignment: CDR1 KGHSH and CDR2 LQKENI. This CDR3 has 12 residues.

The gene calls are TRBV9 and TRBJ2-3; 8 bases map to TRBD2. Germline CDR1 and CDR2: SGDLS and YYNGEE. Germline trimming cut 2 bases from V and 0 bases from J; bases unmatched to any gene: 5. This CDR3 region has 16 residues. CDR3 sequence (DNA): TGTGCCAGCAGCGTCGGAGGGACTAGGAGCACAGATACGCAGTATTTT. It translates to CASSVGGTRSTDTQYF.

CDR3 region: CASSGGESRADTQYF. DNA for the CDR3: TGTGCCAGCAGCGGCGGGGAATCAAGGGCAGATACGCAGTATTTT. The chain recombines TRBV9 with TRBJ2-3; possible D gene TRBD2, 6 bases. The CDR3 spans 15 residues. V dropped 3 bases and J dropped 4 bases, with 15 bases sitting between them. Germline loops: CDR1 SGDLS, CDR2 YYNGEE.

This chain links TRBV4-2 with TRBJ2-1; D not resolved. V dropped 0 bases and J dropped 8 bases, with 8 bases sitting between them. Germline V gene data show CDR1 as LGHNA and CDR2 as YNFKEQ. The CDR3 is made up of 13 amino acids. CDR3 bases: TGTGCCAGCAGCCAAGACGGGTGGCATGAGCAGTTCTTC. This encodes CASSQDGWHEQFF.

J is TRBJ1-4 and V is TRBV19; 8 bases are a match to TRBD1. This CDR3 region has 15 residues. The V gene end was trimmed by 6 bases and the J gene end by 6 bases; junction bases not matched to a gene: 9. Per germline, CDR1 LNHDA and CDR2 SQIVND (reference sequence). This CDR3 is CASSGQGTGYEKLFF. The CDR3 coding sequence is TGTGCCAGTAGCGGGCAGGGGACAGGATATGAAAAACTGTTTTTT.

V usage is TRBV11-2 and J usage is TRBJ1-1; D is possibly TRBD1 (5 bases). V shed 4 bases and J shed 1 base, with 7 bases lying between them. This CDR3 is built from 13 residues. The germline gives CDR1 SGHAT, CDR2 FQNNGV. The CDR3 coding sequence is TGTGCCAGCAGCTGGGGCCGGAACACTGAAGCTTTCTTT. Translation: CASSWGRNTEAFF.

The chain employs TRBV2 and TRBJ2-7; D remains unclear. CDR1 SNHLY and CDR2 FYNNEI come from the germline V gene. Trimming shortened V by 3 bases and J by 3 bases, and 6 bases separated the two germline ends. This CDR3 has 12 residues. The DNA of the CDR3 is TGTGCCAGCAGTGACTGGAACTACGAGCAGTACTTC. Protein sequence: CASSDWNYEQYF.